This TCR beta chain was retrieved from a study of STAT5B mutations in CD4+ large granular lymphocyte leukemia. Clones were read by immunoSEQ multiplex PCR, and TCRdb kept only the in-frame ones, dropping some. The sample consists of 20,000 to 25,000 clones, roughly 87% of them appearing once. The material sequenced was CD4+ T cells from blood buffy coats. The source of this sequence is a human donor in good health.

CDR3: CASSEAPPQLGAQYF. CDR3 DNA sequence: TGTGCCAGCAGTGAAGCCCCCCCCCAATTGGGAGCCCAGTACTTC. This sequence joins TRBV2 and TRBJ2-5, with D maybe TRBD2 (5 bases). The germline gives CDR1 SNHLY, CDR2 FYNNEI. V was pared by 0 bases and J by 9 bases, with 17 bases between. The CDR3 covers 15 residues.